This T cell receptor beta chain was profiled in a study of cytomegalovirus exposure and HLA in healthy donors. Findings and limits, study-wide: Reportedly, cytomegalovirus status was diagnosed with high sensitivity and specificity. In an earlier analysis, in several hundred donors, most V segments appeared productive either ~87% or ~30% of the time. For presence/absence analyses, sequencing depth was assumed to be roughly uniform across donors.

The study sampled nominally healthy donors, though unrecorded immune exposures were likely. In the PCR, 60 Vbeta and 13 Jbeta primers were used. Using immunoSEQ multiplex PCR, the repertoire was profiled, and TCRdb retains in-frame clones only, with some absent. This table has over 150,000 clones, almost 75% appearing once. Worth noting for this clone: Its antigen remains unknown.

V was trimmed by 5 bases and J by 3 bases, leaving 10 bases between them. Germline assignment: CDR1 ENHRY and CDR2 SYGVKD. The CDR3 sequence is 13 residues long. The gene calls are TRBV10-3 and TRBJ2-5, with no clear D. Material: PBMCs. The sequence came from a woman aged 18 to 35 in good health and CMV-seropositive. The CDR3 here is CAISRQKKETQYF. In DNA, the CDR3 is TGTGCCATCAGTCGACAAAAAAAAGAGACCCAGTACTTC.